This passage covers 32 T cell receptor beta chains from one sample sequenced in a study of blood T cell repertoires in COVID-19. Sequenced by immunoSEQ multiplex PCR; TCRdb stores in-frame clones only, minus some. The table lists about 200,000 clones, 80% of them singletons. Sequencing was performed on PBMCs or T cells enriched from blood (not recorded which). The receptors were gathered from a woman between 40 and 55 years old with acute COVID-19.

V usage is TRBV19 and J usage is TRBJ2-3; TRBD2 matches 9 bases. The CDR3 extends over 14 amino acids. The germline V gene has CDR1 LNHDA and CDR2 SQIVND (reference sequence). V lost 4 bases and J lost 4; bases outside the gene matches: 3. The CDR3 loop reads CASSRRGGPDTQYF. The CDR3 DNA reads as TGTGCCAGTAGTAGGCGGGGGGGCCCAGATACGCAGTATTTT.

This chain joins TRBV11-2 and TRBJ1-3; D is perhaps TRBD1 (6 bases). Germline values: CDR1 SGHAT, CDR2 FQNNGV. The V end lost 5 bases, the J end lost 0 bases, and 8 bases lay between the germline ends. The CDR3 has 14 residues. The CDR3 coding sequence is TGTGCCAGCAGCCCACAGGGCTCTGGAAACACCATATATTTT. Its translation: CASSPQGSGNTIYF.

The J gene is TRBJ2-1, the V gene TRBV27; 10 bases match TRBD1. This CDR3 contains 16 residues. Germline V lookup: CDR1 MNHEY, CDR2 SMNVEV (reference sequence). The V and J ends lost 5 bases and 7 bases, in that order; junction bases with no gene match: 11. As DNA, the CDR3 is TGTGCCAGCAGTCTCTATGTGACAGGGGGCAGAAATGAGCAGTTCTTC. This gives the protein CASSLYVTGGRNEQFF.

The chain couples TRBV3-1 (or the pseudogene TRBV3-2) to TRBJ2-3, with 12 bases lining up with TRBD2. CDR1 and CDR2 from the germline V gene are LGHDT and YNNKEL (reference sequence). V lost 4 bases and J lost 0; bases outside the gene matches: 11. The length of the CDR3 is 19 residues. The CDR3 DNA follows: TGTGCCAGCAGCCCGCTCGCTAGCGGGGGGGTCCTTAGCACAGATACGCAGTATTTT. It codes for CASSPLASGGVLSTDTQYF.

The V and J genes are TRBV27 and TRBJ1-2; D is possibly TRBD1 (5 bases). Trimming took off 3 bases at V and 7 bases at J, with 12 bases between the two ends. The CDR3 extends over 13 amino acids. The germline V gene has CDR1 MNHEY and CDR2 SMNVEV (reference sequence). CDR3 loop: CASSFRGEVGYTF. CDR3 nucleotide sequence: TGTGCCAGCAGTTTCCGGGGGGAGGTTGGCTACACCTTC.

This clone appeared a few times. This rearrangement joins TRBV7-6 to TRBJ1-2; D is uncertain. CDR1 and CDR2 (germline): SGHVS, FNYEAQ. The V end was cut by 5 bases, the J end by 5 bases, with 15 bases between. This CDR3 contains 14 residues. CDR3 sequence reads: CASSPQRRLYGYTF. CDR3 DNA: TGTGCCAGCAGCCCCCAACGCAGGTTATATGGCTACACCTTC.

The genes are TRBV29-1 and TRBJ1-2; no clear D. The CDR3 covers 12 residues. CDR1 is SQVTM, CDR2 ANQGSEA, per germline. The ends were cut back, 2 bases at V and 3 bases at J, with 7 bases in the middle. The DNA for the CDR3 is TGCAGCGTTGAACAGGATGACTATGGCTACACCTTC. Translating gives CSVEQDDYGYTF.

The chain couples TRBV6-5 to TRBJ1-5; D ambiguous. This CDR3 contains 15 residues. The germline V gene has CDR1 MNHEY and CDR2 SVGAGI. V lost 2 bases and J lost 3, with 11 bases in between. The CDR3 region is CASSYRKDFNQPQHF. The CDR3 region has the DNA TGTGCCAGCAGTTACCGGAAGGACTTCAATCAGCCCCAGCATTTT.

CDR3 amino acids: CASTPGTGYEKLFF. In nucleotides, the CDR3 is TGTGCCAGCACTCCCGGGACAGGCTATGAAAAACTGTTTTTT. The rearrangement uses TRBV28 and TRBJ1-4; 8 nucleotides line up with TRBD1. The V gene's germline CDR1 is MDHEN and CDR2 SYDVKM. This CDR3 has 14 amino acids. J gave up 6 bases and V 7 bases, and 7 bases lay outside the gene matches. Variable domain in full (rest from reference TRBV28 and TRBJ1-4): DVKVTQSSRYLVKRTGEKVFLECVQDMDHENMFWYRQDPGLGLRLIYFSYDVKMKEKGDIPEGYSVSREKKERFSLILESASTNQTSMYLCASTPGTGYEKLFFGSGTQLSVL.

This clone was counted between two and nine times. V is TRBV28 and J is TRBJ2-7; 11 positions match TRBD1. V lost 7 bases to trimming and J lost 2 bases; unmatched junction nucleotides: 10. The CDR3 sequence is 16 residues long. Germline CDR1 reads MDHEN; CDR2 reads SYDVKM. The CDR3 nucleotides read TGTGCCAGCATCGAAATGGGACAGGGGGAAGCCTACGAGCAGTACTTC. It codes for CASIEMGQGEAYEQYF.

This clone has more than one count but fewer than ten. The chain recombines TRBV5-4 with TRBJ1-2; the D gene is possibly TRBD1 (5 bases). Germline V gene lookup returns CDR1 SGHNT and CDR2 YYREEE (reference sequence). Deletions cut 1 base from V and 2 bases from J, with 9 bases between. This CDR3 spans 14 amino acids. CDR3 region: CASSLWNRNYGYTF. CDR3 bases: TGTGCCAGCAGCTTGTGGAACAGGAACTATGGCTACACCTTC.

J is TRBJ1-5 and V is TRBV27; 9 nucleotides line up with TRBD1. This CDR3 region has 16 residues. Germline V gene data show CDR1 as MNHEY and CDR2 as SMNVEV (reference sequence). Trimming at V came to 4 bases and at J to 9 bases, leaving 13 bases not matched to a gene. CDR3 DNA: TGTGCCAGCAGTTCGGGACAGGGCTTGGGTACGTCGCCCCAGCATTTT. This codes for CASSSGQGLGTSPQHF.

The CDR3 protein is CASSPGTAGTEAFF. CDR3 nucleotide sequence: TGTGCCAGCTCACCGGGTACGGCGGGCACTGAAGCTTTCTTT. The rearrangement uses TRBV18 and TRBJ1-1; D not resolved. Per germline, CDR1 KGHSH and CDR2 LQKENI. Trimming took 3 bases from V and 4 from J, leaving 12 bases between them. The CDR3 is 14 residues long.

The V and J genes are TRBV4-1 and TRBJ1-2; D uncertain. Germline lookup yields CDR1 MGHRA and CDR2 YSYEKL. CDR3 size: 15 residues. Trimming took 0 bases from V and 0 from J, leaving 8 bases between them. This CDR3 reads CASSQEGYSNYGYTF. The CDR3 region has the DNA TGCGCCAGCAGCCAAGAGGGCTACTCTAACTATGGCTACACCTTC.

The gene calls are TRBV10-3 and TRBJ1-1; 9 bases are shared with TRBD1. There are 16 residues in the CDR3. Germline assignment: CDR1 ENHRY and CDR2 SYGVKD. V lost 10 bases, J lost 2 bases, and 14 bases stayed unmatched. The CDR3 sequence is CATQGWGQGSNTEAFF. CDR3 DNA: TGTGCCACGCAGGGGTGGGGACAGGGATCTAACACTGAAGCTTTCTTT.

The chain uses TRBV24-1 and TRBJ2-2, with D possibly matching TRBD2 (6 bases). Per germline, CDR1 KGHDR and CDR2 SFDVKD. With 3 bases removed from V and 4 bases from J, the gap between germline ends came to 20 bases. This CDR3 is 18 amino acids long. CDR3 in amino acids: CATSDPGLGTYGTGELFF. The CDR3 nucleotides are TGTGCCACCAGTGATCCCGGTCTAGGGACTTATGGCACCGGGGAGCTGTTTTTT.

The sample holds many counts of this clone. The junction departs from germline at one end; a sequencing error may be responsible. The chain joins TRBV5-4 to TRBJ2-4; 9 nucleotides agree with TRBD2. The germline gives CDR1 SGHNT, CDR2 YYREEE (reference sequence). This CDR3 spans 15 amino acids. CDR3 sequence (DNA): TGTGCCAGCAGCTGGATTGGCGGGGGGGCCCGAGTTTGGGACTTC. It specifies CASSWIGGGARVWDF.

This rearrangement joins TRBV7-6 to TRBJ2-5, with 9 positions matching TRBD2. The junction had 8 bases not matched to a gene; V was cut back by 4 bases and J by 5 bases. The CDR3 is made up of 15 amino acids. CDR1 SGHVS and CDR2 FNYEAQ come from the germline V gene. The CDR3 nucleotides read TGTGCCAGCAGCTCAGGCGGGAGGGCCTTGGAGACCCAGTACTTC. This sequence encodes CASSSGGRALETQYF.

This clone has only one observation. This chain connects TRBV6-5 to TRBJ2-7, with 11 bases lining up with TRBD2. The ends lost 7 bases at V and 1 base at J; junction bases unmatched: 3. Germline CDR1 reads MNHEY; CDR2 reads SVGAGI. The CDR3 is made up of 14 amino acids. The CDR3 sequence is CASKGTSGSYEQYF. The CDR3 DNA is TGTGCCAGCAAAGGGACTAGCGGTTCCTACGAGCAGTACTTC.

The V call is TRBV2, the J call TRBJ1-2, with a weak D call TRBD1 (6 bases). V dropped 8 bases and J dropped 3 bases, with 13 bases sitting between them. This CDR3 region has 13 residues. Germline V gene data show CDR1 as SNHLY and CDR2 as FYNNEI. The CDR3 DNA follows: TGTGCCAGCTGGAAGACAGGCCACTATGGCTACACCTTC. Amino acids: CASWKTGHYGYTF. Complete variable domain (other parts from reference TRBV2 and TRBJ1-2): EPEVTQTPSHQVTQMGQEVILRCVPISNHLYFYWYRQILGQKVEFLVSFYNNEISEKSEIFDDQFSVERPDGSNFTLKIRSTKLEDSAMYFCASWKTGHYGYTFGSGTRLTVV.

The chain recombines TRBV10-1 with TRBJ1-2; possibly TRBD1 for D (6 bases). The CDR3 totals 13 residues. V dropped 4 bases and J dropped 5 bases, with 11 bases sitting between them. CDR1 is WNHNN and CDR2 is SYGVQD in the germline V gene (reference sequence). CDR3 DNA: TGCGCCAGCAGTGGCCACAGGGAATATGGCTACACCTTC. Protein product: CASSGHREYGYTF.

The rearrangement uses TRBV4-1 and TRBJ2-1; weak D call: TRBD2 (7 bases). Trimming took 1 base from V and 8 from J, leaving 9 bases between them. This CDR3 is built from 13 residues. Germline lookup yields CDR1 MGHRA and CDR2 YSYEKL. CDR3 coding DNA: TGCGCCAGCAGCCAAGTCGGGGGGCATGAGCAGTTCTTC. This encodes CASSQVGGHEQFF.

CDR3: CASGEGGTDTQYF. CDR3 sequence (DNA): TGTGCCAGCGGGGAGGGGGGAACAGATACGCAGTATTTT. The V gene is TRBV28, the J gene TRBJ2-3, with D perhaps TRBD2 (7 bases). The CDR3 contains 13 residues. Germline assignment: CDR1 MDHEN and CDR2 SYDVKM. V shed 8 bases and J shed 3 bases, with 12 bases lying between them.

About this clone: A read error may account for a junction end that differs from germline. V usage is TRBV2 and J usage is TRBJ2-2, with 8 bases identical to TRBD2. The CDR3 totals 17 residues. Looked up from germline, CDR1 is SNHLY and CDR2 is FYNNEI. CDR3 amino acids: CAIRISGTTDATRELFF. The CDR3 DNA follows: TGTGCCATCAGGATTAGCGGGACTACGGACGCCACCCGGGAGCTGTTTTTT.

This clone has just a few counts. CDR3: CASSRATGGANYGYTF. DNA for the CDR3: TGTGCCAGCAGCCGGGCGACAGGGGGCGCTAACTATGGCTACACCTTC. The V and J genes are TRBV5-4 and TRBJ1-2; 10 bases are shared with TRBD1. V trimming: 4 bases; J trimming: 0 bases; junction bases outside the gene matches: 6. Germline lookup yields CDR1 SGHNT and CDR2 YYREEE (reference sequence). The CDR3 length is 16 residues.

The chain uses TRBV18 and TRBJ1-1, with D possibly being TRBD1 (5 bases). This CDR3 has 14 amino acids. Germline loops: CDR1 KGHSH, CDR2 LQKENI. Trimming stripped 8 bases from V and 5 bases from J, with 18 bases between. CDR3 bases: TGTGCCAGCGCCCCAGGTGGGGCCCATACTGAAGCTTTCTTT. Translated, it gives CASAPGGAHTEAFF.

The chain uses TRBV5-4 and TRBJ2-2, with 9 nucleotides matching TRBD2. The CDR3 spans 18 residues. Germline CDR1 SGHNT, CDR2 YYREEE (reference sequence). Trimming cost V 1 base and J 2 bases; bases outside gene matches: 9. The CDR3 loop is CASSLPGLAHVNTGELFF. The CDR3 region has the DNA TGTGCCAGCAGCTTGCCAGGACTAGCGCACGTCAACACCGGGGAGCTGTTTTTT. Full variable domain (remainder filled in from reference TRBV5-4 and TRBJ2-2): ETGVTQSPTHLIKTRGQQVTLRCSSQSGHNTVSWYQQALGQGPQFIFQYYREEENGRGNFPPRFSGLQFPNYSSELNVNALELDDSALYLCASSLPGLAHVNTGELFFGEGSRLTVL.

J is TRBJ1-2 and V is TRBV30; weak D call: TRBD1 (6 bases). The CDR3 has 13 residues. CDR1 is GTSNPN, CDR2 SVGIG, per germline (reference sequence). Between the trimmed V and J ends, which lost 3 bases and 2 bases, there was a span of 10 bases. In DNA form, the CDR3 reads TGTGCCTGGAGCGCCGGACAGAACTATGGCTACACCTTC. It is translated as CAWSAGQNYGYTF.

This clone was seen a few times. V usage is TRBV6-1 and J usage is TRBJ1-2; maybe TRBD1 (5 bases). Germline CDR1 and CDR2: MNHNS and SASEGT. This CDR3 has 15 amino acids. Trimming removed 1 base at V and 2 bases at J, with 11 bases between. Here the CDR3 reads CASSEVDRSNYGYTF. CDR3 nucleotide sequence: TGTGCCAGCAGTGAAGTCGACAGATCCAACTATGGCTACACCTTC.

For the CDR3, the DNA is TGTGCCAGCAAAGACCAGAGGACAGCTAACTATGGCTACACCTTC. The encoded protein is CASKDQRTANYGYTF. The chain joins TRBV6-5 to TRBJ1-2; D is possibly TRBD1 (6 bases). Germline V CDR1 and CDR2: MNHEY, SVGAGI. V lost 7 bases, J lost 0 bases, and 15 bases lay in between. The CDR3 is 15 residues long.

The chain has TRBV28 and TRBJ2-1; no firm D call. The V end lost 3 bases, the J end lost 9 bases, and 9 bases lay between the germline ends. The V gene's germline CDR1 is MDHEN and CDR2 SYDVKM. This CDR3 is built from 12 residues. CDR3 sequence reads: CASSLNPSEQFF. The CDR3 nucleotides are TGTGCCAGCAGTTTGAACCCGAGTGAGCAGTTCTTC.

The rearrangement links TRBV27 to TRBJ2-1; TRBD1 aligns across 9 bases. This CDR3 has 15 amino acids. With V trimmed by 4 bases and J by 4 bases, 5 bases remained unmatched. Germline CDR1 is MNHEY and CDR2 is SMNVEV (reference sequence). As DNA, the CDR3 is TGTGCCAGCAGTTCCCCGGGACAGGGATACAATGAGCAGTTCTTC. Protein: CASSSPGQGYNEQFF.